This TCR beta chain was identified during a study of shared clonotypes between healthy human individuals. Study at large: There were three CD4 naive, three CD4 memory, two CD8 naive and one CD8 memory plates per donor. Whole-study findings and limits: Depth of sequencing was expected to influence donor clonotype sharing. Across a few donors, naive CD4 shared around 5.3%, naive CD8 approximately 3.5%, memory CD4 more than 2%, memory CD8 0.4% to 0.5%.

About this clone: Its antigen remains unidentified.

Sequenced by immunoSEQ multiplex PCR; TCRdb stores in-frame clones only, minus some. The table shows about 2 million clones, with less than 95% occurring only once. CD8 cells classed as naive were CD45RO-negative and positively selected for CCR7, excluding terminally differentiated effector memory CD45RA+ cells. All participating donors were Caucasian adults from Nashville, Tennessee. The sequence was obtained from a man aged 18 to 30 in good health. The sample was naive CD8+ T cells sorted from blood.

CDR3 residues: CASSLEGPRGLDEQYF. The CDR3 DNA follows: TGTGCCAGCAGCTTAGAAGGGCCCAGGGGGTTGGACGAGCAGTACTTC. The chain links TRBV11-2 to TRBJ2-7, with 7 bases identical to TRBD1. Looked up from germline, CDR1 is SGHAT and CDR2 is FQNNGV. J lost 5 bases, V lost 0 bases, and 10 bases had no gene match. The CDR3 is 16 residues long.